Listed below are T cell receptor beta chains from one sample, sequenced in a study of T cell clonotyping in hematopoietic cell transplantation. Assay: immunoSEQ multiplex PCR; the TCRdb copy retains only in-frame clones and omits some. The sample lists some 5,000 clones; around 80% were seen once. Sequencing used PBMCs, obtained 100 days after allogeneic stem cell transplant. All receptors derive from a male patient aged 45-59 years who had an allogeneic stem cell transplant from an unrelated donor, so the T cells may come from the graft donor. Some clones in this sample may be carry-over from other donors' samples. Each CDR3 is given with its conserved first and last residue. A D gene is named only where the DNA matches it firmly. A row's size may be missing; if present it is once, few, many or a size class.

v_call: TRBV2; clone_size: -; j_call: TRBJ1-5; d_call: -; cdr3_aa: CASNRQDNQPQHF; cdr3_nt: TGTGCCAGCAACCGACAGGACAATCAGCCCCAGCATTTT
v_call: TRBV30; clone_size: once; j_call: TRBJ2-7; d_call: -; cdr3_aa: CAWSRDAERRKRF; cdr3_nt: TGTGCCTGGAGTCGGGACGCCGAAAGACGAAAGCGGTTC
v_call: TRBV14; clone_size: -; j_call: TRBJ1-2; d_call: -; cdr3_aa: CASSQEWGAGYTF; cdr3_nt: TGTGCCAGCAGCCAAGAGTGGGGGGCCGGCTACACCTTC
v_call: TRBV6-6; clone_size: -; j_call: TRBJ2-2; d_call: -; cdr3_aa: CASSKVVTTGELFF; cdr3_nt: TGTGCCAGCAGTAAGGTAGTGACCACCGGGGAGCTGTTTTTT
v_call: TRBV29-1; clone_size: -; j_call: TRBJ1-1; d_call: -; cdr3_aa: CSVEKTGKATEAFF; cdr3_nt: TGCAGCGTTGAAAAAACAGGGAAGGCCACTGAAGCTTTCTTT
v_call: TRBV6-6; clone_size: -; j_call: TRBJ1-1; d_call: -; cdr3_aa: CASRNGAGMEAFF; cdr3_nt: TGTGCCAGCAGGAATGGGGCCGGAATGGAAGCTTTCTTT
v_call: TRBV28; clone_size: -; j_call: TRBJ1-3; d_call: -; cdr3_aa: CASTSSSGNTIYF; cdr3_nt: TGTGCCAGCACGTCTAGCTCTGGAAACACCATATATTTT
v_call: TRBV7-8; clone_size: few; j_call: TRBJ2-5; d_call: -; cdr3_aa: CASSVEETQYF; cdr3_nt: TGTGCCAGCAGCGTAGAAGAGACCCAGTACTTC
v_call: TRBV2; clone_size: -; j_call: TRBJ1-1; d_call: -; cdr3_aa: CASRGLDTHSNTEAFF; cdr3_nt: TGTGCCAGCAGGGGGCTGGACACACACTCAAACACTGAAGCTTTCTTT
v_call: TRBV14; clone_size: few; j_call: TRBJ2-7; d_call: TRBD1; cdr3_aa: CASSESGTGVFDEQYF; cdr3_nt: TGTGCCAGCAGCGAATCCGGGACAGGTGTTTTCGACGAGCAGTACTTC
v_call: TRBV25-1; clone_size: -; j_call: TRBJ2-2; d_call: -; cdr3_aa: CASSAGRNTGELFF; cdr3_nt: TGTGCCAGCAGTGCCGGGAGAAACACCGGGGAGCTGTTTTTT
v_call: TRBV10-1; clone_size: -; j_call: TRBJ1-5; d_call: -; cdr3_aa: CASSATDSNQPQHF; cdr3_nt: TGCGCCAGCAGTGCGACAGATAGCAATCAGCCCCAGCATTTT
v_call: TRBV5-1; clone_size: few; j_call: TRBJ2-7; d_call: TRBD2; cdr3_aa: CASSLRGLAAYEQYF; cdr3_nt: TGCGCCAGCAGCTTGCGGGGACTAGCGGCCTACGAGCAGTACTTC
v_call: TRBV6-1; clone_size: -; j_call: TRBJ2-7; d_call: TRBD1; cdr3_aa: CASSEVRDRVGDEQYF; cdr3_nt: TGTGCCAGCAGTGAAGTCCGGGACAGGGTAGGAGACGAGCAGTACTTC
v_call: TRBV30; clone_size: few; j_call: TRBJ2-7; d_call: -; cdr3_aa: CAWRIFWGHEQYF; cdr3_nt: TGTGCCTGGAGGATATTTTGGGGACACGAGCAGTACTTC
v_call: TRBV29-1; clone_size: -; j_call: TRBJ2-5; d_call: -; cdr3_aa: CSVGQGPQETQYF; cdr3_nt: TGCAGCGTTGGCCAGGGGCCGCAAGAGACCCAGTACTTC
v_call: TRBV27; clone_size: few; j_call: TRBJ1-5; d_call: -; cdr3_aa: CASSLNGNQPQHF; cdr3_nt: TGTGCCAGCAGTTTGAACGGCAATCAGCCCCAGCATTTT
v_call: TRBV30; clone_size: -; j_call: TRBJ1-1; d_call: -; cdr3_aa: CAWSPVGGFSLGAFF; cdr3_nt: TGTGCCTGGAGTCCTGTAGGAGGGTTTTCACTTGGGGCTTTCTTT
v_call: TRBV19; clone_size: -; j_call: TRBJ1-5; d_call: -; cdr3_aa: CASSRQVNQPQHF; cdr3_nt: TGTGCCAGTTCCAGACAGGTTAATCAGCCCCAGCATTTT
v_call: TRBV28; clone_size: -; j_call: TRBJ2-1; d_call: -; cdr3_aa: CASSPRKGRSYNEQFF; cdr3_nt: TGTGCCAGCAGTCCCCGAAAGGGGCGCTCCTACAATGAGCAGTTCTTC
v_call: TRBV6-1; clone_size: -; j_call: TRBJ2-3; d_call: -; cdr3_aa: CASSVQGEGSTDTQYF; cdr3_nt: TGTGCCAGCAGTGTACAGGGTGAGGGTAGCACAGATACGCAGTATTTT
v_call: TRBV30; clone_size: -; j_call: TRBJ1-2; d_call: -; cdr3_aa: CAWSVLGSLNPAF; cdr3_nt: TGTGCCTGGAGTGTACTCGGCAGCCTAAACCCAGCCTTC
v_call: TRBV25-1; clone_size: -; j_call: TRBJ2-1; d_call: TRBD1; cdr3_aa: CASSGPGTGYNEQFF; cdr3_nt: TGTGCCAGCAGTGGACCCGGGACAGGGTACAATGAGCAGTTCTTC
v_call: TRBV11-2; clone_size: medium-sized; j_call: TRBJ2-7; d_call: -; cdr3_aa: CASSSSGPLEQYF; cdr3_nt: TGTGCCAGCAGCTCCTCAGGACCGTTGGAGCAGTACTTC
v_call: TRBV7-6; clone_size: -; j_call: TRBJ1-6; d_call: -; cdr3_aa: CASSPLSGDNSPLHF; cdr3_nt: TGTGCCAGCAGCCCCCTATCAGGGGATAATTCACCCCTCCACTTT
v_call: TRBV10-3; clone_size: -; j_call: TRBJ1-1; d_call: TRBD1; cdr3_aa: CAISVAQGQAFF; cdr3_nt: TGTGCCATCAGTGTGGCACAGGGGCAAGCTTTCTTT
v_call: TRBV6-6; clone_size: -; j_call: TRBJ1-1; d_call: -; cdr3_aa: CASSIVGAAEAFF; cdr3_nt: TGTGCCAGCAGCATTGTGGGGGCCGCTGAAGCTTTCTTT
v_call: TRBV18; clone_size: -; j_call: TRBJ1-1; d_call: -; cdr3_aa: CASSAAVNTEAFF; cdr3_nt: TGTGCCAGCTCAGCGGCAGTCAACACTGAAGCTTTCTTT
v_call: TRBV7-9; clone_size: -; j_call: TRBJ1-6; d_call: -; cdr3_aa: CASSLLASPLHF; cdr3_nt: TGTGCCAGCAGCTTACTGGCCTCACCCCTCCACTTT
v_call: TRBV6-6; clone_size: -; j_call: TRBJ1-2; d_call: -; cdr3_aa: CAISDLGGGGYTF; cdr3_nt: TGTGCCATCAGTGATTTGGGGGGAGGAGGCTACACCTTC
v_call: TRBV6-6; clone_size: -; j_call: TRBJ1-1; d_call: -; cdr3_aa: CASTLEGGAFF; cdr3_nt: TGTGCCAGCACCCTAGAGGGTGGAGCCTTCTTT
v_call: TRBV30; clone_size: -; j_call: TRBJ2-7; d_call: -; cdr3_aa: CAWSQMDRAYEQYF; cdr3_nt: TGTGCCTGGAGTCAAATGGACAGAGCCTACGAGCAGTACTTC
v_call: TRBV29-1; clone_size: -; j_call: TRBJ1-2; d_call: -; cdr3_aa: CSVESPNYGYTF; cdr3_nt: TGCAGCGTTGAATCGCCTAACTATGGCTACACCTTC
v_call: TRBV30; clone_size: -; j_call: TRBJ2-3; d_call: TRBD2; cdr3_aa: CAWSAAGGTDTQYF; cdr3_nt: TGTGCCTGGAGCGCAGCGGGGGGCACAGATACGCAGTATTTT
v_call: TRBV5-4; clone_size: -; j_call: TRBJ1-1; d_call: TRBD1; cdr3_aa: CASSYRGLVTEAFF; cdr3_nt: TGTGCCAGCAGCTACAGGGGGCTGGTCACTGAAGCTTTCTTT
v_call: TRBV9; clone_size: -; j_call: TRBJ1-6; d_call: -; cdr3_aa: CASSVATNSPLHF; cdr3_nt: TGTGCCAGCAGCGTGGCGACTAATTCACCCCTCCACTTT
v_call: TRBV6-1; clone_size: once; j_call: TRBJ2-7; d_call: TRBD2; cdr3_aa: CASLLGGRYYEQYF; cdr3_nt: TGTGCCAGCTTGCTCGGCGGGAGGTACTACGAGCAGTACTTC
v_call: TRBV6-5; clone_size: -; j_call: TRBJ1-1; d_call: -; cdr3_aa: CASSDSSIQGEAFF; cdr3_nt: TGTGCCAGCAGTGATAGTAGTATACAGGGAGAAGCTTTCTTT
v_call: TRBV6-5; clone_size: -; j_call: TRBJ1-5; d_call: -; cdr3_aa: CASSYAAQGDQPQHF; cdr3_nt: TGTGCCAGCAGTTACGCGGCACAGGGAGATCAGCCCCAGCATTTT
v_call: TRBV5-4; clone_size: -; j_call: TRBJ2-7; d_call: TRBD1; cdr3_aa: CASSSYGQGLNEQYF; cdr3_nt: TGTGCCAGCAGCTCTTATGGACAGGGGCTTAACGAGCAGTACTTC
v_call: TRBV5-4; clone_size: -; j_call: TRBJ1-5; d_call: -; cdr3_aa: CASSSWGNQPQHF; cdr3_nt: TGTGCCAGCAGCTCGTGGGGCAATCAGCCCCAGCATTTT
v_call: TRBV30; clone_size: -; j_call: TRBJ2-3; d_call: -; cdr3_aa: CAWSSSGGWADTQYF; cdr3_nt: TGTGCCTGGAGTAGTTCGGGGGGCTGGGCAGATACGCAGTATTTT
v_call: TRBV6-5; clone_size: -; j_call: TRBJ1-1; d_call: -; cdr3_aa: CASSSRDYSEAFF; cdr3_nt: TGTGCCAGCAGTTCCCGGGACTATTCTGAAGCTTTCTTT
v_call: TRBV30; clone_size: -; j_call: TRBJ1-5; d_call: -; cdr3_aa: CAWSETAYSNQPQHF; cdr3_nt: TGTGCCTGGAGTGAGACAGCATATAGCAATCAGCCCCAGCATTTT
v_call: TRBV6-5; clone_size: -; j_call: TRBJ2-1; d_call: -; cdr3_aa: CASSYRFGNSYNEQFF; cdr3_nt: TGTGCCAGCAGTTACAGGTTCGGGAATTCCTACAATGAGCAGTTCTTC
v_call: TRBV29-1; clone_size: -; j_call: TRBJ1-5; d_call: -; cdr3_aa: CSVELGSNQPQHF; cdr3_nt: TGCAGCGTTGAATTAGGGAGCAATCAGCCCCAGCATTTT
v_call: TRBV30; clone_size: once; j_call: TRBJ1-2; d_call: TRBD1; cdr3_aa: CAWRPAWDREGRYGYTF; cdr3_nt: TGTGCCTGGAGACCCGCGTGGGACAGGGAAGGTCGGTATGGCTACACCTTC
v_call: TRBV30; clone_size: -; j_call: TRBJ1-3; d_call: TRBD1; cdr3_aa: CAWSEGWTGMGNTIYF; cdr3_nt: TGTGCCTGGAGTGAGGGGTGGACAGGGATGGGAAACACCATATATTTT
v_call: TRBV5-6; clone_size: -; j_call: TRBJ1-1; d_call: -; cdr3_aa: CASSLGPGNTEAFF; cdr3_nt: TGTGCCAGCAGCTTGGGTCCAGGGAACACTGAAGCTTTCTTT
v_call: TRBV6-6; clone_size: -; j_call: TRBJ2-2; d_call: -; cdr3_aa: CASSSPGTGELFF; cdr3_nt: TGTGCCAGCAGTTCTCCCGGGACCGGGGAGCTGTTTTTT
v_call: TRBV28; clone_size: -; j_call: TRBJ1-2; d_call: -; cdr3_aa: CASREEDSTNYGYTF; cdr3_nt: TGTGCCAGCAGGGAAGAGGACAGTACTAACTATGGCTACACCTTC
v_call: TRBV28; clone_size: -; j_call: TRBJ2-7; d_call: -; cdr3_aa: CASSYTSHGDQQYF; cdr3_nt: TGTGCCAGCAGTTATACCTCCCACGGAGATCAGCAGTACTTC
v_call: TRBV5-6; clone_size: -; j_call: TRBJ2-7; d_call: -; cdr3_aa: CASSHTKGLLPYEQYF; cdr3_nt: TGTGCCAGCAGCCACACAAAGGGACTTCTTCCCTACGAGCAGTACTTC
v_call: TRBV5-4; clone_size: -; j_call: TRBJ1-2; d_call: TRBD1; cdr3_aa: CASSLGTGRRGYGYTF; cdr3_nt: TGTGCCAGCAGCTTGGGGACAGGGCGACGGGGATACGGCTACACCTTC
v_call: TRBV6-1; clone_size: once; j_call: TRBJ2-5; d_call: -; cdr3_aa: CASSATDDRTQYF; cdr3_nt: TGTGCCAGCAGTGCGACAGACGATAGGACCCAGTACTTC
v_call: TRBV9; clone_size: -; j_call: TRBJ1-6; d_call: -; cdr3_aa: CASSVVGGPLHF; cdr3_nt: TGTGCCAGCAGCGTAGTGGGAGGTCCCCTCCACTTT
v_call: TRBV20-1; clone_size: -; j_call: TRBJ2-7; d_call: -; cdr3_aa: CSRGIEQYF; cdr3_nt: TGCAGCCGGGGGATCGAGCAGTACTTC
v_call: TRBV10-3; clone_size: once; j_call: TRBJ1-4; d_call: -; cdr3_aa: CAISEDGGEKLFF; cdr3_nt: TGTGCCATCAGTGAGGACGGAGGAGAAAAACTGTTTTTT